The following is a TCR beta chain sequence with its context. Its antigen is as yet unknown. The data belong to a study of T cells in localized non-small cell lung cancer. Study observations and caveats: Median detection of top 100 tumor clones in adjacent lung was around 60 clones. Uninvolved adjacent lung had higher T cell clonality than tumor and all other tissues. Heterogeneity stays possible, as sequencing covered only one tumor region.

It was adjacent lung free of atypia that was taken, at least 2 cm from the tumor margin. Profiled with immunoSEQ multiplex PCR; TCRdb holds only in-frame clones, not every one. The data contain about 1,500 clones, almost 30% of them seen just once; the ten biggest clones take up around an eighth. Sequences were derived from normal lung tissue next to the tumor, sampled before any cancer treatment. The clonotype originates from a man aged 35-69 years with stage I lung adenocarcinoma.

The CDR3 loop reads CASSIGSGSYEQYF. The CDR3 region has the DNA TGTGCCAGTAGTATAGGTTCGGGGTCCTACGAGCAGTACTTC. The chain uses TRBV19 and TRBJ2-7, with D tentatively TRBD2 (5 bases). CDR3 size: 14 residues. V lost 1 base and J lost 1, with 8 bases in between. Germline V gene lookup returns CDR1 LNHDA and CDR2 SQIVND (reference sequence).